This record looks at one T cell receptor beta chain sequence and its context. The read falls 3 residues short of the CDR3 end, and the missing part is taken from the germline J gene. Assay: immunoSEQ multiplex PCR; the TCRdb copy retains only in-frame clones and omits some. This sample's table has some 20,000 clones. Per the germline V gene, CDR1 is SGHVS and CDR2 is FNYEAQ. This CDR3 has 15 amino acids. After removal of 6 bases from V and 2 bases from J, the junction contained 6 bases not matched to a gene. This specimen comes from a study of T cells in women clearing cervical HPV infection. The sequenced sample consisted of blood buffy coat. The TCR sequence derives from a woman aged 18-70 years with a cervical HPV16 infection that either progressed to CIN3+ or cleared (not recorded which). This chain joins TRBV7-6 and TRBJ1-3; TRBD1 matches at 8 bases. The chain's CDR3 is CASRGAGGAGNTIYF. The CDR3 bases that were read are TGTGCCAGCAGGGGGGCAGGGGGCGCTGGAAACACC.